The present entry profiles one TCR beta chain with its context. The record originates from a study of Ad26.COV2.S vaccination and SARS-CoV-2 variants. For the study at large: The donor participated in the COV1001 trial, in its Ad26.COV2.S arm.

Some clones are missing from TCRdb's copy, which holds only in-frame ones; the method was immunoSEQ multiplex PCR. The data contain around 450,000 clones, roughly nine tenths of them singletons. The CDR3 totals 13 residues. Looked up from germline, CDR1 is GTSNPN and CDR2 is SVGIG (reference sequence). V was clipped by 3 bases and J by 3 bases; unmatched bases: 3. The treatment was: roughly 18 received Ad26.COV2.S at low or high dose, single or two shots; 5 received placebo; per-sample allocation not given. Sampling took place 63 days after the first vaccine or placebo injection. The chain links TRBV30 to TRBJ1-1; TRBD1 agrees at 8 bases. This clonotype was sampled from a person aged 18-65 years who received the Ad26.COV2.S COVID-19 vaccine or a placebo. The source material was peripheral blood, sampled in a trial of Ad26.COV2.S vaccine versus placebo. The CDR3 DNA reads TGTGCCTGGAGGGGGACAGGATACACTGAAGCTTTCTTT. Residues: CAWRGTGYTEAFF.